This T cell receptor (beta chain) was profiled in a study of Graves' ophthalmopathy and Graves' hyperthyroidism. The study amplified TCR beta CDR3 regions using RNA transcripts. The workflow started with a first-round RT-PCR run with HTBI primers and then moved on to a second-round multiplex PCR. TCRdb re-derived calls from the multiplex PCR reads in MiXCR, one entry per CDR3 protein. This sample has around 1.1 million distinct CDR3 sequences, with about 36% found just once. This clonotype occurred many times. The CDR3 sequence is 15 residues long. V dropped 1 base and J dropped 4 bases, with 17 bases sitting between them. The germline CDR1 and CDR2 sequences are DFQATT and SNEGSKA (reference sequence).

The chain uses TRBV20-1 and TRBJ2-7; D is uncertain. The TCR sequence derives from an adult man with Graves' hyperthyroidism. The sequenced sample consisted of peripheral blood or thyroid tissue (not recorded which). CDR3 nucleotides: TGCAGTGCTAGAGGGTACGCTAGAACTTGGTACGAGCAGTACTTC. It codes for CSARGYARTWYEQYF.